These T cell receptor beta chains were read from a single sample in a study of shared clonotypes between healthy human individuals. Profiled with immunoSEQ multiplex PCR; TCRdb holds only in-frame clones, not every one. The table has 950,000 to 1,300,000 clones, around 74% seen once. Sequencing was done on a sample of memory CD4+ T cells sorted from blood. The receptors were sampled from a man aged 18 to 30 in good health. Both conserved end residues are part of each CDR3. D genes are given only for firm matches. Expanded clones get a size class; other rows say once, few or many, or leave the size out.

TRBV6-9	TRBJ2-5	-	-	TGTGCCAGCAGTTTGTGGGCTGAGACCCAGTACTTC	CASSLWAETQYF
TRBV5-1	TRBJ1-1	-	few	TGCGCCAGCAGTTCAGGGAACACTGAAGCTTTCTTT	CASSSGNTEAFF
TRBV6-6	TRBJ2-7	-	-	TGTGCCAGCAGTAACCCGTTAAGGTACGAGCAGTACTTC	CASSNPLRYEQYF
TRBV6-5	TRBJ2-1	-	-	TGTGCCAGCAGTTACTCACCCGCTGGGGGGTACAATGAGCAGTTCTTC	CASSYSPAGGYNEQFF
TRBV5-1	TRBJ2-3	-	once	TGCGCCAGCAGGGGGGACAACACAGATACGCAGTATTTT	CASRGDNTDTQYF
TRBV6-6	TRBJ1-4	-	-	TGTGCCAGCACCCTCGGTGGGGACTCGGTAAAACTGTTTTTT	CASTLGGDSVKLFF
TRBV6-1	TRBJ1-2	-	-	TGTGCCAGCAGTGAATTGTGGGGCCTAGAAAGCTACACCTTC	CASSELWGLESYTF
TRBV2	TRBJ1-4	-	few	TGTGCCAGCAGTAAGGAGAAGGGGATTAATGAAAAACTGTTTTTT	CASSKEKGINEKLFF
TRBV2	TRBJ2-5	TRBD2	-	TGTGCCAGCACCCGATCTGGGGGACTAGCGGTTCAAGAGACCCAGTACTTC	CASTRSGGLAVQETQYF
TRBV7-3	TRBJ1-6	TRBD1	-	TGTGCCAGCAGCTTAGGGGGACAGGGGAATTCACCCCTCCACTTT	CASSLGGQGNSPLHF
TRBV28	TRBJ1-6	-	-	TGTGCCAGCAGTACCAGCGAGGGGCTCTCCTATAATTCACCCCTCCACTTT	CASSTSEGLSYNSPLHF
TRBV11-3	TRBJ2-2	-	-	TGTGCCAGCAGCTTAGTTTCGGGCACCGGGGAGCTGTTTTTT	CASSLVSGTGELFF
TRBV6-5	TRBJ1-5	-	-	TGTGCCAGCAGCCCAGGGATCATCAATCAGCCCCAGCATTTT	CASSPGIINQPQHF
TRBV4-3	TRBJ1-6	-	-	TGCGCCAGCAGCCAAGACAGGGGCTCACCCCTCCACTTT	CASSQDRGSPLHF
TRBV28	TRBJ1-6	TRBD1	-	TGTGCCAGCAGTTTAAAGGGGACAGGCTATAATTCACCCCTCCACTTT	CASSLKGTGYNSPLHF
TRBV5-1	TRBJ1-4	TRBD1	few	TGCGCCAGCAGCTTGAGAACAGGGGGAGAAAAACTGTTTTTT	CASSLRTGGEKLFF
TRBV11-2	TRBJ2-7	-	few	TGTGCCAGCAGCTCAGGACAGCCCCGCGGCTACGAGCAGTACTTC	CASSSGQPRGYEQYF
TRBV30	TRBJ1-1	-	-	TGTGCCTGGAGTGACCTCCGGGGGATTAACACTGAAGCTTTCTTT	CAWSDLRGINTEAFF
TRBV10-3	TRBJ1-1	-	-	TGTGCCATCAGTGAGGGGGGGCGCATGAACACTGAAGCTTTCTTT	CAISEGGRMNTEAFF
TRBV2	TRBJ2-2	-	-	TGTGCCAGCAGTAGACTAGTCAGCACCGGGGAGCTGTTTTTT	CASSRLVSTGELFF
TRBV19	TRBJ2-6	-	-	TGTGCCAGTAGTATAGCTCCAGGGCGGCGCTCTGGGGCCAACGTCCTGACTTTC	CASSIAPGRRSGANVLTF
TRBV6-1	TRBJ1-2	-	-	TGTGCCAGCACCGGAGGGGGTCCGGGGGATGGCTACACCTTC	CASTGGGPGDGYTF
TRBV4-1	TRBJ1-4	-	few	TGCGCCAGCAGCCCTCCGGGAGCAACTAATGAAAAACTGTTTTTT	CASSPPGATNEKLFF
TRBV5-1	TRBJ1-2	-	-	TGCGCCAGCAGCTCGACGGGGCCCAAGGATGGCTACACCTTC	CASSSTGPKDGYTF
TRBV6-1	TRBJ1-5	TRBD1	once	TGTGCCAGCAGCGCAACAGGGGTTAACAATCAGCCCCAGCATTTT	CASSATGVNNQPQHF
TRBV27	TRBJ2-4	-	once	TGTGCCAGCAGTTACACAGGGACCAAAAACATTCAGTACTTC	CASSYTGTKNIQYF